A single sample gave rise to the 12 T cell receptor beta chains below, sequenced in a study of T cell repertoires in cytomegalovirus infection (dated by TCRdb to the late 2010s). Sequencer: Illumina HiSeq 1500. Using fastp at Q25 and MiXCR, TCRdb reprocessed the public reads and kept productive beta chains. Identical CDR3 proteins give one entry, which carries the most common genes and DNA. The sample table records about 680,000 distinct CDR3 sequences; 20% to 25% of these occur just once. Jointly, the top ten make up approximately 8% of the sample. The sample consisted of CD8+ T cells from PBMCs. Receptors originate from a human donor in good health (CMV status not recorded). Some clones in this sample may be carry-over from other donors' samples.

This clonotype was counted many times. The chain is built from TRBV7-2 and TRBJ1-5; D is possibly TRBD1 (6 bases). CDR3 length equals 15 residues. Trimming shortened V by 1 base and J by 0 bases, and 7 bases separated the two germline ends. The germline V gene encodes CDR1 SGHTA and CDR2 FQGNSA. The CDR3 loop reads CASSLEGVSNQPQHF. CDR3 bases: TGTGCCAGCAGCTTAGAGGGGGTTAGCAATCAGCCCCAGCATTTT.

The chain has TRBV20-1 and TRBJ2-5; D is perhaps TRBD1 (6 bases). Trimming stripped 4 bases from V and 4 bases from J, with 19 bases between. From germline, CDR1 is DFQATT and CDR2 SNEGSKA (reference sequence). The CDR3 is 15 residues long. CDR3 sequence reads: CSANTVQGRRETQYF. The CDR3 bases are TGCAGTGCTAATACGGTTCAGGGGCGTAGAGAGACCCAGTACTTC.

This chain joins TRBV5-6 and TRBJ2-1, with 8 nucleotides matching TRBD2. The CDR3 has 16 amino acids. Germline V gives CDR1 SGHDT, CDR2 YYEEEE. Germline trimming cut 0 bases from V and 4 bases from J; bases unmatched to any gene: 6. In nucleotides, the CDR3 is TGTGCCAGCAGCTTGGTCCCAGCGGGGGTTTACAATGAGCAGTTCTTC. Translating gives CASSLVPAGVYNEQFF.

This clonotype was seen more than once but under ten times. V gene TRBV7-9 combines with J gene TRBJ1-4, with TRBD1 identical over 7 bases. The CDR3 is made up of 14 amino acids. The germline V gene encodes CDR1 SEHNR and CDR2 FQNEAQ (reference sequence). Trimming took 4 bases from V and 6 from J; bases not matched to a gene: 5. Here the CDR3 DNA reads TGTGCCAGCAGCTCGACAGGGATACATGAAAAACTGTTTTTT. It encodes CASSSTGIHEKLFF.

This clonotype was observed a few times. V is TRBV7-9 and J is TRBJ2-1; D is uncertain. Trimming took 0 bases from V and 8 from J, leaving 5 bases between them. The CDR3 is made up of 12 amino acids. CDR1 is SEHNR and CDR2 is FQNEAQ in the germline V gene (reference sequence). The CDR3 here is CASSLAVYEQFF. The CDR3 nucleotides are TGTGCCAGCAGCTTAGCGGTATATGAGCAGTTCTTC.

This clonotype showed up just a few times. The chain has TRBV6-6 and TRBJ2-2, with 10 bases lining up with TRBD2. Germline V gives CDR1 MNHNY, CDR2 SVGAGI (reference sequence). This CDR3 is built from 18 residues. The V gene end was trimmed by 2 bases and the J gene end by 8 bases; junction bases not matched to a gene: 14. CDR3 sequence reads: CASSYGLGGLAVSGELFF. CDR3 nucleotide sequence: TGTGCCAGCAGTTACGGGTTGGGAGGACTAGCGGTATCAGGGGAGCTGTTTTTT.

This clonotype has only a few counts. The chain joins TRBV10-3 to TRBJ2-1; D perhaps matches TRBD2 (5 bases). The CDR3 spans 17 residues. The V gene lost 3 bases and the J gene lost 0 bases, with 15 bases spanning the gap. The germline V gene encodes CDR1 ENHRY and CDR2 SYGVKD. In DNA form, the CDR3 reads TGTGCCATCAGTGAATCGGGGATTAAGAGCTCCTACAATGAGCAGTTCTTC. Encoded protein: CAISESGIKSSYNEQFF.

V gene TRBV20-1 combines with J gene TRBJ2-3; TRBD1 aligns across 7 bases. Looked up from germline, CDR1 is DFQATT and CDR2 is SNEGSKA (reference sequence). The CDR3 has 16 amino acids. Losses at the gene ends were 5 bases for V and 4 bases for J; bases not matched to a gene: 15. As DNA, the CDR3 is TGCAGTGCTTCGAGTTCGGGGACAGTGGGCGCAGATACGCAGTATTTT. This encodes CSASSSGTVGADTQYF.

This rearrangement joins TRBV28 to TRBJ2-3, with a possible D match to TRBD2 (5 bases). CDR3 length: 16 amino acids. Trimming cost V 4 bases and J 0 bases, with 14 bases left between them. CDR1 MDHEN and CDR2 SYDVKM come from the germline V gene. CDR3 coding DNA: TGTGCCAGCAGTTATCACGCGGGTATTAGCACAGATACGCAGTATTTT. Translated, it gives CASSYHAGISTDTQYF.

The rearrangement joins TRBV5-1 to TRBJ2-6; D remains unclear. With 5 bases removed from V and 2 bases from J, the gap between germline ends came to 8 bases. The germline V gene has CDR1 SGHRS and CDR2 YFSETQ. This CDR3 is built from 14 residues. CDR3 residues: CASSPSTGANVLTF. CDR3 coding DNA: TGCGCCAGCAGTCCGTCTACTGGGGCCAACGTCCTGACTTTC.

The genes are TRBV29-1 and TRBJ2-1; D gene uncertain. This CDR3 is built from 10 residues. Germline assignment: CDR1 SQVTM and CDR2 ANQGSEA. Trimming removed 5 bases from V and 4 bases from J, with 3 bases in between. CDR3 sequence (DNA): TGCAGCGTTTTTTACAATGAGCAGTTCTTC. This sequence encodes CSVFYNEQFF.

This clonotype appeared many times. The genes are TRBV7-2 and TRBJ1-1; D unclear. Trimming cost V 5 bases and J 7 bases, with 11 bases left between them. The CDR3 has 12 residues. Germline V gene lookup returns CDR1 SGHTA and CDR2 FQGNSA. CDR3 amino acids: CASSQRRVEAFF. CDR3 nucleotide sequence: TGTGCCAGCAGCCAGAGGCGGGTTGAAGCTTTCTTT.